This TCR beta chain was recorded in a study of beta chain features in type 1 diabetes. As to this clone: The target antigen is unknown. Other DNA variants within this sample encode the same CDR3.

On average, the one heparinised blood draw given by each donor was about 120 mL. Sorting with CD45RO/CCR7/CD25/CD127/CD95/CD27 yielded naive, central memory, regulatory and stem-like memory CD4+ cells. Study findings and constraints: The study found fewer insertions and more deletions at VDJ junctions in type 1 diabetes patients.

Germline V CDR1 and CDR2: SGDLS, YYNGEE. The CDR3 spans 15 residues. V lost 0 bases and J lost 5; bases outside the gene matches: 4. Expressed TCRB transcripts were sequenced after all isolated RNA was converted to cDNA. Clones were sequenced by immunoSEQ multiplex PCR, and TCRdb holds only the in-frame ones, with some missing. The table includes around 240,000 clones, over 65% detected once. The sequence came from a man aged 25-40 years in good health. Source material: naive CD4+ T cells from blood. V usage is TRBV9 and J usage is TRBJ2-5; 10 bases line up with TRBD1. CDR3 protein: CASSVGQGARETQYF. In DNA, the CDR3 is TGTGCCAGCAGCGTAGGACAGGGGGCGCGGGAGACCCAGTACTTC.